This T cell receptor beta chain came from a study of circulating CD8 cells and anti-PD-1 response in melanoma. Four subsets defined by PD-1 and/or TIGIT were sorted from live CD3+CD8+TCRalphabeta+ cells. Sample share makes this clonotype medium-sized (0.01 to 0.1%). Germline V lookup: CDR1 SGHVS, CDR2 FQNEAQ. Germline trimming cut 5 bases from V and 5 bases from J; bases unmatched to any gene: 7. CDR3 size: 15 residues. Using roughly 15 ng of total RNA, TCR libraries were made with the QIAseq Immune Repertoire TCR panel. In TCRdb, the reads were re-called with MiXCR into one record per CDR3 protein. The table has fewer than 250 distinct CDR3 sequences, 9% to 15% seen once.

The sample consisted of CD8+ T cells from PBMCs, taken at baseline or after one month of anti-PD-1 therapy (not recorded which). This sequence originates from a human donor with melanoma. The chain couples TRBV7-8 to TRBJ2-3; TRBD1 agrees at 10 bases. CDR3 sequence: CASSTEGQGIDTQYF. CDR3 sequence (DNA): TGTGCCAGCAGCACCGAGGGACAGGGGATAGATACGCAGTATTTT.